Sequencing of this T cell receptor beta chain was carried out in a study of patients and donors after allogeneic stem cell transplantation. In germline, CDR1 is MNHEY, CDR2 SVGEGT. V lost 4 bases and J lost 1, with 11 bases in between. The CDR3 runs to 15 residues. TCRdb re-called the RT-PCR reads with MiXCR, one entry per CDR3 protein. The repertoire holds some 87,000 distinct CDR3 sequences, roughly 52% seen once, with roughly three fifths in the top ten. The chain recombines TRBV6-2 or TRBV6-3 with TRBJ1-5; no clear D gene. The receptor's source is a human donor who was either an allogeneic HSCT recipient or a stem cell or donor lymphocyte infusion donor (not recorded which). It is not recorded whose cells these are; they may come from a transplant donor. Sequencing input: blood, either unsorted or a sorted T cell fraction (not recorded which). CDR3 nucleotides: TGTGCCAGCAGTTTCCTATTGGGAAGCAATCAGCCCCAGCATTTT. Its translation: CASSFLLGSNQPQHF.